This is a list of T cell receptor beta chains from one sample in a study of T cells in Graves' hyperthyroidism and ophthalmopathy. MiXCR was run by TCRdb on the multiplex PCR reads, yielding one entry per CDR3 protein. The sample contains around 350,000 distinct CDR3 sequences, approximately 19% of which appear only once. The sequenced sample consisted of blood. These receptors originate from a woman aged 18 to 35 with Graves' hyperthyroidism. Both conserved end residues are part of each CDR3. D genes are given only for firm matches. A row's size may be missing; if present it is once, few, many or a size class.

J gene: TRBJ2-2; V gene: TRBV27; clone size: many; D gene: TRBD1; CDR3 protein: CASSPDRVAWGTGELFF; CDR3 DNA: TGTGCCAGCAGCCCCGACAGGGTTGCTTGGGGCACCGGGGAGCTGTTTTTT
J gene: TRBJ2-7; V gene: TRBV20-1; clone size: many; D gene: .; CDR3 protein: CSARYGYEQYF; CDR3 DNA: TGCAGTGCTAGGTACGGGTACGAGCAGTACTTC
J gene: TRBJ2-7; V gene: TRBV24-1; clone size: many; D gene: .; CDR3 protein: CATSDPRDKSSYEQYF; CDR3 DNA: TGTGCCACCAGTGACCCCCGGGACAAGAGCTCCTACGAGCAGTACTTC
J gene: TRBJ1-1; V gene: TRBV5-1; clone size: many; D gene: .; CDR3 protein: CASSLGLGNTEAFF; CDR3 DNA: TGCGCCAGCAGCTTGGGGCTCGGGAACACTGAAGCTTTCTTT
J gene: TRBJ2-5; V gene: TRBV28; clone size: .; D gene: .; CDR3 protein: CASSLDSPETQYF; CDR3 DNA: TGTGCCAGCAGTTTGGACAGTCCAGAGACCCAGTACTTC
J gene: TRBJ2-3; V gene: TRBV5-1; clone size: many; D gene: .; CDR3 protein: CASSLALQGGTDTQYF; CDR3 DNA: TGCGCCAGCAGCTTGGCCCTGCAGGGGGGAACAGATACGCAGTATTTT
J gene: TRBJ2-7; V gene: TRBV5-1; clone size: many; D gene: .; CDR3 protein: CASRFGNEQYF; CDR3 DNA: TGCGCCAGCCGGTTTGGCAACGAGCAGTACTTC
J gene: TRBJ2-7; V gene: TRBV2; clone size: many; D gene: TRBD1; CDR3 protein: CASSGGDRSYEQYF; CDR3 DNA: TGTGCCAGCAGTGGTGGGGACAGGTCGTACGAGCAGTACTTC
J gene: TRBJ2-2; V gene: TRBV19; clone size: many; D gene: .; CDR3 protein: CASSIIQGSTGELFF; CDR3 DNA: TGTGCCAGTAGTATAATTCAGGGAAGCACCGGGGAGCTGTTTTTT
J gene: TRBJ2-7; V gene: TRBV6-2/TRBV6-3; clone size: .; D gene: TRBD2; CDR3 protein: CASSPGTSGVSYEQYF; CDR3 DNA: TGTGCCAGCAGCCCCGGGACTAGCGGAGTCTCCTACGAGCAGTACTTC
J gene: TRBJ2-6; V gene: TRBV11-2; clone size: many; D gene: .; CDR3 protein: CASSSTLSASSGANVLTF; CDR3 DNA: TGTGCCAGCAGCTCCACGTTGTCAGCGAGCTCTGGGGCCAACGTCCTGACTTTC
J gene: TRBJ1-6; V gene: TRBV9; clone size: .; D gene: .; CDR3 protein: CASSVDGNNSPIHF; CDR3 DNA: TGTGCCAGCAGCGTCGACGGCAATAATTCACCCATCCACTTT
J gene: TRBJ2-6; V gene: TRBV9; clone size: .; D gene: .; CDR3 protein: CASRLDQTHQVLTF; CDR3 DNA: TGTGCCAGCAGGTTAGACCAAACCCATCAGGTCCTGACTTTC
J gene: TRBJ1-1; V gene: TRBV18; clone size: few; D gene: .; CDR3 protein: CASSPPGRGVTNTEAFF; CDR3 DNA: TGTGCCAGCTCACCGCCGGGACGGGGGGTTACGAACACTGAAGCTTTCTTT
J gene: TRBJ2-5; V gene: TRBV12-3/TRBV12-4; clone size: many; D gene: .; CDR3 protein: CASSRREWGSPSRETQYF; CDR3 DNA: TGTGCCAGCAGCCGAAGGGAATGGGGCTCCCCTTCCCGTGAGACCCAGTACTTC
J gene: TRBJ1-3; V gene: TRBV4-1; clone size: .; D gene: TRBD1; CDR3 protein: CASSHPTGRGNTIYF; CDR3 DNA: TGCGCCAGCAGCCACCCGACAGGGAGAGGAAACACCATATATTTT
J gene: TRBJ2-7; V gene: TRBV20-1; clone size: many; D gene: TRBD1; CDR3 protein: CSAPHRGHSYEQYF; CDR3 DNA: TGCAGTGCTCCTCACAGGGGACATTCCTACGAGCAGTACTTC
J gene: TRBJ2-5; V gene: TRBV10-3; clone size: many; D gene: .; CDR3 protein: CAIKEEGGQETQYF; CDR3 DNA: TGTGCCATCAAGGAGGAGGGAGGCCAAGAGACCCAGTACTTC
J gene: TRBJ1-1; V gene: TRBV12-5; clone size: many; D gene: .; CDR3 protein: CATTPRWAEAFF; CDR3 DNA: TGTGCTACCACTCCTCGTTGGGCTGAAGCTTTCTTT
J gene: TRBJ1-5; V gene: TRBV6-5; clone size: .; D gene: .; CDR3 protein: CASSYSSGISNQPQHF; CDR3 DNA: TGTGCCAGCAGTTACTCGTCAGGGATTAGCAATCAGCCCCAGCATTTT
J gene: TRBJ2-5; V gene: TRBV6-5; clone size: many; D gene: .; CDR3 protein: CASSYAYRGPASQYF; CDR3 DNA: TGTGCCAGCAGTTATGCTTATCGGGGGCCAGCGTCCCAGTACTTC
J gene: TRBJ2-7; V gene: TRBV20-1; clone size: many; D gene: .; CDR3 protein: CSANSRLSSYEQYF; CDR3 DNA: TGCAGTGCCAACTCCCGCCTTTCGTCCTACGAGCAGTACTTC
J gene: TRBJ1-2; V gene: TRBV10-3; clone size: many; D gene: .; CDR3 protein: CAISREGGYTF; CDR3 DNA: TGTGCCATCAGCAGGGAGGGTGGCTACACCTTC
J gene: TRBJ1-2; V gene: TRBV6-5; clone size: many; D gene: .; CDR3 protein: CASFTPGLNYGYTF; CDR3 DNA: TGTGCCAGTTTTACACCGGGCCTCAACTATGGCTACACCTTC
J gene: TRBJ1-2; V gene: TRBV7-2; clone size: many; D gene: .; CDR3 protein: CASSLGAGPYGYTF; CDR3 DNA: TGTGCCAGCAGCTTAGGAGCAGGTCCCTATGGCTACACCTTC
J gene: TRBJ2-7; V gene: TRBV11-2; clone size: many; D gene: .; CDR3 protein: CASSLSGFWDEQYF; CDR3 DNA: TGTGCCAGCAGCTTGTCGGGGTTTTGGGACGAGCAGTACTTC
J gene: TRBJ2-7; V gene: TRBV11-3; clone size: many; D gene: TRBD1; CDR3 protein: CASSSTGGVTNEQYF; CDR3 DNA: TGTGCCAGCAGCTCAACAGGGGGAGTGACAAACGAGCAGTACTTC
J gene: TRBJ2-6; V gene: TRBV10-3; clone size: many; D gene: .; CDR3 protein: CAIGERTGGSSGANVLTF; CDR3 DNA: TGTGCCATCGGTGAGCGCACCGGGGGTAGCTCTGGGGCCAACGTCCTGACTTTC
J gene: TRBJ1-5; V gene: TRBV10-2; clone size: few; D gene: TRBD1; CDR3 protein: CASTSGTEWDQPQHF; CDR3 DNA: TGCGCCAGCACCTCCGGGACAGAATGGGACCAGCCCCAGCATTTT
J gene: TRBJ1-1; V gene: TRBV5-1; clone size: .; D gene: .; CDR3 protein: CASTPGIDTEAFF; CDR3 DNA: TGCGCCAGCACGCCCGGGATCGACACTGAAGCTTTCTTT
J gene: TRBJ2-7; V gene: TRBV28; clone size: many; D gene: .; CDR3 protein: CASSPGDKTYEQYF; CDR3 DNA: TGTGCCAGCAGTCCGGGGGACAAGACCTACGAGCAGTACTTC
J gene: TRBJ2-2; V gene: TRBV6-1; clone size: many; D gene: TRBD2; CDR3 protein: CASSPAGGPYTGELFF; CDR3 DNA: TGTGCCAGCAGTCCAGCGGGGGGGCCTTACACCGGGGAGCTGTTTTTT
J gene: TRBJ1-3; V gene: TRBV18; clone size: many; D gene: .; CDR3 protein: CASSPANSGNTIYF; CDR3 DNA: TGTGCCAGCTCACCAGCCAACTCTGGAAACACCATATATTTT
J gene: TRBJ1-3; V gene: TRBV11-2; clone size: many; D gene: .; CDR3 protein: CASSFTGTWDGNTIYF; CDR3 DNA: TGTGCCAGCAGCTTCACCGGGACATGGGACGGAAACACCATATATTTT
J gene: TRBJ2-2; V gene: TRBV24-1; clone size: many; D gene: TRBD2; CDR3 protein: CATSDPSGGRDTGELFF; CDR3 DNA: TGTGCCACCAGTGATCCTAGCGGGGGAAGGGACACCGGGGAGCTGTTTTTT
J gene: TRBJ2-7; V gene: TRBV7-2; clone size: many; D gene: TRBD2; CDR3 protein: CASTPRRLAWPYF; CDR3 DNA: TGTGCCAGCACCCCTAGGCGACTAGCTTGGCCGTACTTC
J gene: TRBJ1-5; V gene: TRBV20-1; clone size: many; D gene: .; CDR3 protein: CSARELGTAQHF; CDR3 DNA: TGCAGTGCTAGAGAATTAGGGACGGCCCAGCATTTT
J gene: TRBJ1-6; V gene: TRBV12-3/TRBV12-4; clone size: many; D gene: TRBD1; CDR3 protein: CASKGRGRSNSPLHF; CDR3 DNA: TGTGCCAGCAAGGGGAGGGGGCGATCCAATTCACCCCTCCACTTT
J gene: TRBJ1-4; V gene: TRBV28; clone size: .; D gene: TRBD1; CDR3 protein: CASSTRTGAANEKLFF; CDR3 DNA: TGTGCCAGCAGTACCAGAACAGGGGCAGCTAATGAAAAACTGTTTTTT
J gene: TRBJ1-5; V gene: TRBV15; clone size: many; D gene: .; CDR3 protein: CATSRDYRPVTQHF; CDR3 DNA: TGTGCCACCAGCAGAGATTACAGGCCCGTGACCCAGCATTTT
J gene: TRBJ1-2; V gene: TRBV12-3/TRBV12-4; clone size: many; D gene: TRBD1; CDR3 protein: CASSYRRGNGYTF; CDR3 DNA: TGTGCCAGCAGTTACCGCAGGGGGAACGGCTACACCTTC
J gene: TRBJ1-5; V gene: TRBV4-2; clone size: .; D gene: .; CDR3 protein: CASSQEGGGQPQHF; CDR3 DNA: TGTGCCAGCAGCCAAGAAGGAGGAGGCCAGCCCCAGCATTTT
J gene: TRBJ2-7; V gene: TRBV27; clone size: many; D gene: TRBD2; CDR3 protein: CASSTGGRQYF; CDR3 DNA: TGTGCCAGCTCAACGGGGGGTAGGCAGTACTTC
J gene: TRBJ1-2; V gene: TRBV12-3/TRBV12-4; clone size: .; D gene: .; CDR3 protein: CASVSPEGYTF; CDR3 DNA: TGTGCCAGCGTTTCCCCGGAGGGCTACACCTTC
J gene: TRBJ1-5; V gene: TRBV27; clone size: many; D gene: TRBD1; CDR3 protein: CASSPGDSPEPQHF; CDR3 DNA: TGTGCCAGCAGTCCCGGGGACAGTCCAGAGCCCCAGCATTTT
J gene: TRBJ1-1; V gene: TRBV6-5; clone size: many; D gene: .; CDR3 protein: CASTTGGDTEAFF; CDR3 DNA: TGTGCCAGCACCACGGGAGGGGACACTGAAGCTTTCTTT
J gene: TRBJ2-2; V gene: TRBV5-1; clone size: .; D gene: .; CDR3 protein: CASSSRETGELFF; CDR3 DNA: TGCGCCAGCAGCTCGAGGGAGACCGGGGAGCTGTTTTTT
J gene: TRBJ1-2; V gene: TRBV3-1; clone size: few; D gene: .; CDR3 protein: CASSQDEKAGYTF; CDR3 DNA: TGTGCCAGCAGCCAAGATGAAAAGGCAGGCTACACCTTC
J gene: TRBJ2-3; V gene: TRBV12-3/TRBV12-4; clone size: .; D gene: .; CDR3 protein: CASSFPQDTQYF; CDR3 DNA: TGTGCCAGCAGTTTCCCTCAGGATACGCAGTATTTT